These 20 T cell receptor beta chains were sequenced from one sample in a study of graft-versus-host responses after intestinal transplantation. No antigens are known for them. Clones were read by immunoSEQ multiplex PCR, and TCRdb kept only the in-frame ones, dropping some. The table shows 90,000 to 120,000 clones, with roughly 90% occurring only once. The sequencing used unstimulated CD4+ T cells sorted from spleen or lymph node cells, collected before transplant. Every receptor here comes from a human donor who was the organ donor for an intestinal transplant.

The chain combines TRBV5-1 with TRBJ1-4; 8 bases are shared with TRBD1. Germline loops: CDR1 SGHRS, CDR2 YFSETQ. The CDR3 is 16 residues long. Trimming removed 1 base from V and 5 bases from J; junction bases left unmatched: 7. CDR3 coding DNA: TGCGCCAGCAGCTTGACACCGGGACAGGCGAATGAAAAACTGTTTTTT. Protein sequence: CASSLTPGQANEKLFF. Full variable domain (missing parts from reference TRBV5-1 and TRBJ1-4): KAGVTQTPRYLIKTRGQQVTLSCSPISGHRSVSWYQQTPGQGLQFLFEYFSETQRNKGNFPGRFSGRQFSNSRSEMNVSTLELGDSALYLCASSLTPGQANEKLFFGSGTQLSVL.

CDR3 sequence reads: CSVAGTLATEAFF. Written as DNA, the CDR3 is TGCAGCGTTGCAGGGACTTTGGCCACTGAAGCTTTCTTT. This sequence joins TRBV29-1 and TRBJ1-1; tentatively, D is TRBD1 (5 bases). From germline, CDR1 is SQVTM and CDR2 ANQGSEA. The CDR3 extends over 13 amino acids. V lost 4 bases and J 4 bases, leaving 13 bases between the germline ends.

The V call is TRBV27, the J call TRBJ1-1, with 8 nucleotides matching TRBD1. Trimming took 3 bases from V and 6 from J; bases not matched to a gene: 9. The CDR3 contains 15 residues. Germline V gene sequence: CDR1 MNHEY, CDR2 SMNVEV (reference sequence). The CDR3 loop reads CASSFRGRGQAEAFF. The CDR3 DNA follows: TGTGCCAGCAGTTTTCGGGGCAGGGGGCAGGCTGAAGCTTTCTTT.

This clone was seen only once. The gene calls are TRBV6-1 and TRBJ2-4; D is unresolved. V dropped 10 bases and J dropped 0 bases, with 10 bases sitting between them. The CDR3 totals 13 residues. Germline V lookup: CDR1 MNHNS, CDR2 SASEGT. The CDR3 nucleotides are TGTGCCAATATGAACCTAGCCAAAAACATTCAGTACTTC. Its protein is CANMNLAKNIQYF.

The chain carries TRBV7-9 and TRBJ1-3; 10 bases align to TRBD1. V trimming: 6 bases; J trimming: 3 bases; junction bases outside the gene matches: 5. Germline assignment: CDR1 SEHNR and CDR2 FQNEAQ (reference sequence). The CDR3 length is 15 residues. CDR3 protein: CASSGGQGIGNTIYF. In nucleotides, the CDR3 is TGTGCCAGCAGTGGGGGACAGGGGATTGGAAACACCATATATTTT.

A note on this clone: The same CDR3 arises from other DNA sequences in this sample as well. The chain couples TRBV29-1 to TRBJ1-2, with D possibly being TRBD1 (6 bases). The ends were cut back, 6 bases at V and 2 bases at J, with 10 bases in the middle. In germline, CDR1 is SQVTM, CDR2 ANQGSEA. The CDR3 covers 12 residues. CDR3 bases: TGCAGCGTCGGTCAGGGGAACTATGGCTACACCTTC. Protein sequence: CSVGQGNYGYTF. Looking up the rest from reference TRBV29-1 and TRBJ1-2 gives the full variable domain: SAVISQKPSRDICQRGTSLTIQCQVDSQVTMMFWYRQQPGQSLTLIATANQGSEATYESGFVIDKFPISRPNLTFSTLTVSNMSPEDSSIYLCSVGQGNYGYTFGSGTRLTVV.

The V and J genes are TRBV7-2 and TRBJ1-3; 7 positions match TRBD1. V lost 0 bases to trimming and J lost 5 bases; unmatched junction nucleotides: 7. This CDR3 comprises 16 residues. Germline CDR1 reads SGHTA; CDR2 reads FQGNSA. The CDR3 reads CASSLASQGIRNTIYF. The CDR3 nucleotides are TGTGCCAGCAGCTTAGCTTCACAGGGGATAAGAAACACCATATATTTT.

This chain links TRBV25-1 with TRBJ1-6; D perhaps matches TRBD1 (6 bases). The CDR3 consists of 17 residues. Germline V gene data show CDR1 as MGHDK and CDR2 as SYGVNS. V lost 2 bases and J 4 bases, leaving 15 bases between the germline ends. For the CDR3, the DNA is TGTGCCAGCAGTGAAGTCTCAGGACAGAGGTATAATTCACCCCTCCACTTT. Protein: CASSEVSGQRYNSPLHF.

In its sample, this clone was seen once. This chain links TRBV19 with TRBJ1-6; TRBD1 might be the D (6 bases). Trimming stripped 6 bases from V and 8 bases from J, with 14 bases between. Germline V CDR1 and CDR2: LNHDA, SQIVND (reference sequence). The CDR3 spans 14 residues. The CDR3 region is CASSRTGSDSPLHF. The CDR3 region has the DNA TGTGCCAGTAGCCGAACAGGGAGCGATTCACCCCTCCACTTT.

The chain carries TRBV7-2 and TRBJ1-5; TRBD1 aligns across 8 bases. CDR1 and CDR2 from the germline V gene are SGHTA and FQGNSA. V trimming: 3 bases; J trimming: 7 bases; junction bases outside the gene matches: 11. This CDR3 is built from 16 residues. The CDR3 sequence: CASSFGQGGRGQPQHF. CDR3 bases: TGTGCCAGCAGCTTCGGACAGGGAGGAAGAGGGCAGCCCCAGCATTTT.

The CDR3 bases are TGTGCCAGCAGCTTAGAACGTCAGGCAATGCCTAATGAAAAACTGTTTTTT. Translated: CASSLERQAMPNEKLFF. The V gene is TRBV7-2, the J gene TRBJ1-4, with D unclear. Germline CDR1 is SGHTA and CDR2 is FQGNSA. V lost 1 base and J 3 bases, leaving 15 bases between the germline ends. The CDR3 covers 17 residues.

The gene calls are TRBV7-9 and TRBJ2-7; 7 bases are a match to TRBD1. J gave up 7 bases and V 3 bases, and 3 bases lay outside the gene matches. This CDR3 has 12 residues. The germline V gene encodes CDR1 SEHNR and CDR2 FQNEAQ (reference sequence). In nucleotides, the CDR3 is TGTGCCAGCAGCTTGACAGGGTGGGAGCAGTACTTC. Amino acid sequence: CASSLTGWEQYF.

This sequence joins TRBV10-3 and TRBJ1-5; maybe TRBD1 (5 bases). Trimming took 10 bases from V and 1 from J, leaving 14 bases between them. The germline V gene encodes CDR1 ENHRY and CDR2 SYGVKD. This CDR3 is 14 amino acids long. CDR3 sequence (DNA): TGTGCCACCAGGCGGGACGGCAGCAATCAGCCCCAGCATTTT. The encoded protein is CATRRDGSNQPQHF.

The gene calls are TRBV27 and TRBJ1-1; D call uncertain. CDR1 and CDR2 (germline): MNHEY, SMNVEV (reference sequence). CDR3 size: 14 residues. V gave up 0 bases and J gave up 4 bases, with 9 bases separating them. CDR3 sequence: CASSLSTAGTEAFF. CDR3 nucleotides: TGTGCCAGCAGTTTATCCACTGCGGGCACTGAAGCTTTCTTT.

This chain connects TRBV5-5 to TRBJ2-3; weak D call: TRBD2 (6 bases). The CDR3 length is 15 residues. Germline V gene lookup returns CDR1 SGHKS and CDR2 YYEKEE (reference sequence). Trimming pared 2 bases from V and 2 bases from J, leaving 12 bases between. As DNA, the CDR3 is TGTGCCAGCAGCTTCCGACTAGGGAACACAGATACGCAGTATTTT. It codes for CASSFRLGNTDTQYF. Together with reference TRBV5-5 and TRBJ2-3, the CDR3 gives the full variable domain: DAGVTQSPTHLIKTRGQQVTLRCSPISGHKSVSWYQQVLGQGPQFIFQYYEKEERGRGNFPDRFSARQFPNYSSELNVNALLLGDSALYLCASSFRLGNTDTQYFGPGTRLTVL.

This clone appeared once. The chain carries TRBV11-3 and TRBJ2-3, with TRBD1 as a possible D gene (6 bases). Trimming took off 3 bases at V and 0 bases at J, with 13 bases between the two ends. Germline V CDR1 and CDR2: SGHNT, YENEEA. The CDR3 totals 16 residues. CDR3 coding DNA: TGTGCCAGCAGCTTCGGACAGTCTGCTAGCACAGATACGCAGTATTTT. This gives the protein CASSFGQSASTDTQYF.

The chain employs TRBV18 and TRBJ2-7; 7 positions agree with TRBD1. The CDR3 extends over 15 amino acids. After removal of 0 bases from V and 0 bases from J, the junction contained 2 bases not matched to a gene. Germline values: CDR1 KGHSH, CDR2 LQKENI. The CDR3 nucleotides read TGTGCCAGCTCACCACCGGGACAGAGCTCCTACGAGCAGTACTTC. Its protein product is CASSPPGQSSYEQYF.

The chain uses TRBV6-6 and TRBJ1-4, with unresolved D. Germline V gene lookup returns CDR1 MNHNY and CDR2 SVGAGI (reference sequence). This CDR3 comprises 14 residues. V was shortened by 6 bases and J by 2 bases, with 10 bases between the two germline ends. Written as DNA, the CDR3 is TGTGCCAGCAGGGCGTTTCGTACTAATGAAAAACTGTTTTTT. Protein product: CASRAFRTNEKLFF.

The J gene is TRBJ1-3, the V gene TRBV11-2, with D possibly TRBD1 on 5 matching bases. The CDR3 covers 16 residues. The germline V gene encodes CDR1 SGHAT and CDR2 FQNNGV. Trimming cost V 2 bases and J 0 bases, with 11 bases left between them. The DNA for the CDR3 is TGTGCCAGCAGCTTATTCGGGGCGAGCTCTGGAAACACCATATATTTT. Translated, it gives CASSLFGASSGNTIYF.

The J gene is TRBJ1-3, the V gene TRBV18; tentative D call: TRBD1 (5 bases). The germline V gene has CDR1 KGHSH and CDR2 LQKENI. This CDR3 comprises 17 residues. V dropped 3 bases and J dropped 4 bases, with 19 bases sitting between them. The CDR3 coding sequence is TGTGCCAGCTCACCGACCCGCGCAGGATCAGGGGGAAACACCATATATTTT. Amino acid sequence: CASSPTRAGSGGNTIYF.